Following are 12 T cell receptor beta chains from one sample sequenced in a study of cytomegalovirus exposure and HLA in healthy donors. Both 60 Vbeta primers and 13 Jbeta primers went into the PCR. Clones were sequenced by immunoSEQ multiplex PCR, and TCRdb holds only the in-frame ones, with some missing. The sample yields some 120,000 clones, 65% to 80% seen once. Sequenced input: PBMCs. The receptors were sampled from a man between 18 and 29 years old in good health and CMV-seropositive.

The J gene is TRBJ2-5, the V gene TRBV10-1; D perhaps matches TRBD1 (6 bases). The germline V and J ends were trimmed by 8 bases and 5 bases, with 9 bases remaining between them. The CDR3 totals 11 residues. Per the germline V gene, CDR1 is WNHNN and CDR2 is SYGVQD (reference sequence). CDR3 nucleotide sequence: TGCGCCAGCGGGACAATGGAGACCCAGTACTTC. Protein product: CASGTMETQYF.

This chain joins TRBV28 and TRBJ1-5; D remains unclear. V lost 2 bases and J lost 2, with 7 bases in between. Germline V gene data show CDR1 as MDHEN and CDR2 as SYDVKM. CDR3 size: 14 residues. The CDR3, as DNA: TGTGCCAGCAGTTTAATAGTGGGCAATCAGCCCCAGCATTTT. Amino acid sequence: CASSLIVGNQPQHF.

The CDR3 protein is CASSILNTGELFF. Written as DNA, the CDR3 is TGTGCCAGTAGTATACTGAACACCGGGGAGCTGTTTTTT. This chain uses TRBV19 with TRBJ2-2; D unresolved. The CDR3 spans 13 residues. CDR1 is LNHDA and CDR2 is SQIVND in the germline V gene (reference sequence). The germline V and J ends were trimmed by 2 bases and 1 base, with 2 bases remaining between them.

The CDR3 loop is CASSPVTSAVQTQYF. The CDR3, as DNA: TGTGCCAGCAGTCCAGTAACTAGCGCAGTTCAGACCCAGTACTTC. The chain carries TRBV6-5 and TRBJ2-5; 7 positions match TRBD2. V shed 5 bases, J shed 6 bases, and the junction held 12 bases outside the gene matches. CDR3 length: 15 residues. Germline V gene sequence: CDR1 MNHEY, CDR2 SVGAGI.

This clone was detected only once. The chain links TRBV27 to TRBJ1-2; D gene uncertain. The CDR3 consists of 14 residues. The germline V gene has CDR1 MNHEY and CDR2 SMNVEV (reference sequence). V lost 5 bases to trimming and J lost 4 bases, with 14 bases between them. CDR3 in amino acids: CASSPPQAPYGYTF. The CDR3, as DNA: TGTGCCAGCAGTCCTCCCCAGGCCCCCTATGGCTACACCTTC.

V and J are TRBV19 and TRBJ1-1; 9 nucleotides align to TRBD1. This CDR3 has 16 residues. With V trimmed by 6 bases and J by 5 bases, 13 bases remained unmatched. Germline V lookup: CDR1 LNHDA, CDR2 SQIVND (reference sequence). For the CDR3, the DNA is TGTGCCAGTAGCCCGACAGGGGGAGGAACCAGGACTGAAGCTTTCTTT. It yields the protein CASSPTGGGTRTEAFF.

A few counts support this clone. The V gene is TRBV9, the J gene TRBJ1-3; 9 bases are shared with TRBD1. In germline, CDR1 is SGDLS, CDR2 YYNGEE. The ends lost 3 bases at V and 4 bases at J; junction bases unmatched: 5. The CDR3 covers 15 residues. CDR3 in DNA: TGTGCCAGCAGCGCCGGTACAGGGGGCGGAAACACCATATATTTT. It yields the protein CASSAGTGGGNTIYF.

The chain recombines TRBV5-4 with TRBJ2-2; possibly TRBD1 for D (6 bases). Germline CDR1 SGHNT, CDR2 YYREEE (reference sequence). V gave up 1 base and J gave up 3 bases, with 7 bases separating them. The CDR3 consists of 14 residues. The CDR3 region is CASSLRQDTGELFF. The CDR3 nucleotides read TGTGCCAGCAGCTTGCGACAGGACACCGGGGAGCTGTTTTTT.

This clone was seen a handful of times. This chain connects TRBV13 to TRBJ2-7, with a possible D match to TRBD1 (6 bases). Trimming cost V 4 bases and J 5 bases, with 21 bases left between them. The V gene's germline CDR1 is PRHDT and CDR2 FYEKMQ (reference sequence). The CDR3 is 16 residues long. CDR3 nucleotides: TGTGCCAGCAGCTCGTTACAGGGAAATGGGCCTAACGAGCAGTACTTC. It specifies CASSSLQGNGPNEQYF.

About this clone itself: The same CDR3 arises from other DNA sequences in this sample as well. The V gene is TRBV7-9, the J gene TRBJ1-1, with a tentative D call TRBD1 (6 bases). V dropped 1 base and J dropped 1 base, with 7 bases sitting between them. CDR3 length: 14 residues. CDR1 and CDR2 from the germline V gene are SEHNR and FQNEAQ (reference sequence). This CDR3 reads CASSLGQANTEAFF. The CDR3 bases are TGTGCCAGCAGCTTAGGACAGGCGAACACTGAAGCTTTCTTT.

This clone has a handful of counts. This chain uses TRBV9 with TRBJ1-5; D not certain. V lost 0 bases and J 6 bases, leaving 7 bases between the germline ends. The CDR3 is made up of 13 amino acids. Germline CDR1 SGDLS, CDR2 YYNGEE. CDR3 loop: CASSVGSGQPQHF. The CDR3 DNA is TGTGCCAGCAGCGTAGGATCGGGTCAGCCCCAGCATTTT.

The chain has TRBV5-6 and TRBJ2-5, with TRBD2 matching 11 bases. CDR3 length: 15 amino acids. After removal of 3 bases from V and 5 bases from J, the junction contained 6 bases not matched to a gene. Germline CDR1 and CDR2: SGHDT and YYEEEE. CDR3 in DNA: TGTGCCAGCAGCTCTTCACTAGCGGGGGTGGAGACCCAGTACTTC. Translating it yields CASSSSLAGVETQYF.